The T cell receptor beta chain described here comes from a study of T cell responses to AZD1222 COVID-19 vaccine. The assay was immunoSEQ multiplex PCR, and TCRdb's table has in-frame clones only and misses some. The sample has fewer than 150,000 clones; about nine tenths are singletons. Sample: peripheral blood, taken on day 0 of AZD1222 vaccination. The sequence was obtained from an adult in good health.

The CDR3: CASSLVGENSPLHF. CDR3 sequence (DNA): TGCGCCAGCAGCTTGGTTGGGGAGAATTCACCCCTCCACTTT. The chain combines TRBV5-1 with TRBJ1-6; D is unclear. Germline V lookup: CDR1 SGHRS, CDR2 YFSETQ. The germline V and J ends were trimmed by 0 bases and 7 bases, with 8 bases remaining between them. This CDR3 is built from 14 residues.